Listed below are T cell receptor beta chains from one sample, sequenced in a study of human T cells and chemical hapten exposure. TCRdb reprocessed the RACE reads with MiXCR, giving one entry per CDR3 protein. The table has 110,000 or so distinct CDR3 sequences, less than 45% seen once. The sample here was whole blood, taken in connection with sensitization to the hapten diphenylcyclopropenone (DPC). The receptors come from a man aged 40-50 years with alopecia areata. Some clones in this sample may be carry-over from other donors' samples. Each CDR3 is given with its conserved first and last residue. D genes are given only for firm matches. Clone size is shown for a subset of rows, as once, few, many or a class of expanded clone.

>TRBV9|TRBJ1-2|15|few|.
CASSVGQLANYGYTF
TGTGCCAGCAGCGTAGGGCAGTTAGCTAACTATGGCTACACCTTC
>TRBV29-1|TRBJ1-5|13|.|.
CSVDYGGNQPQHF
TGCAGCGTTGATTACGGGGGCAATCAGCCCCAGCATTTT
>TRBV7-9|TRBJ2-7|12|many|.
CASGDGSYEQYF
TGTGCCAGCGGCGACGGGTCCTACGAGCAGTACTTC
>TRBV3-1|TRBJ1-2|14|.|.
CASSSSWTDYGYTF
TGTGCCAGCAGTTCATCATGGACAGACTATGGCTACACCTTC
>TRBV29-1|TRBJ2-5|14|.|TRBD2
CSVGLAGASETQYF
TGCAGCGTAGGACTAGCGGGAGCTAGTGAGACCCAGTACTTC
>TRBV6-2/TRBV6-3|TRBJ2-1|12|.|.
CASSYPSNEQFF
TGTGCCAGCAGTTACCCAAGCAATGAGCAGTTCTTC
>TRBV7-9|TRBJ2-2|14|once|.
CASSFEANTGELFF
TGTGCCAGCAGCTTCGAGGCGAACACCGGGGAGCTGTTTTTT
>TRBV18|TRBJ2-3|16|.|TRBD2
CASSPQASGSADTQYF
TGTGCCAGCTCACCACAGGCTAGCGGGAGTGCAGATACGCAGTATTTT
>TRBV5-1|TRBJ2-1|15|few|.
CASSDDPNSYNEQFF
TGCGCCAGCAGCGACGACCCCAACTCATACAATGAGCAGTTCTTC
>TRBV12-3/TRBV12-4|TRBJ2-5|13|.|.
CASSLRGDETQYF
TGTGCCAGCAGTTTGAGGGGAGACGAGACCCAGTACTTC
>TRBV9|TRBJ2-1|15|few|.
CASSEGGQGGFEQFF
TGTGCCAGCAGCGAGGGAGGCCAAGGAGGTTTCGAGCAGTTCTTC
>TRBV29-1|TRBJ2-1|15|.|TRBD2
CSVELGLANVGEQFF
TGCAGCGTTGAGTTGGGACTAGCAAATGTCGGTGAGCAGTTCTTC
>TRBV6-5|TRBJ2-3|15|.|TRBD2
CASSLLAGRTDTQYF
TGTGCCAGCAGTCTTTTAGCGGGGCGCACAGATACGCAGTATTTT
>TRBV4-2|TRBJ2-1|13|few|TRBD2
CASSQESGRVQFF
TGTGCCAGCAGCCAAGAGAGCGGGAGAGTGCAGTTCTTC